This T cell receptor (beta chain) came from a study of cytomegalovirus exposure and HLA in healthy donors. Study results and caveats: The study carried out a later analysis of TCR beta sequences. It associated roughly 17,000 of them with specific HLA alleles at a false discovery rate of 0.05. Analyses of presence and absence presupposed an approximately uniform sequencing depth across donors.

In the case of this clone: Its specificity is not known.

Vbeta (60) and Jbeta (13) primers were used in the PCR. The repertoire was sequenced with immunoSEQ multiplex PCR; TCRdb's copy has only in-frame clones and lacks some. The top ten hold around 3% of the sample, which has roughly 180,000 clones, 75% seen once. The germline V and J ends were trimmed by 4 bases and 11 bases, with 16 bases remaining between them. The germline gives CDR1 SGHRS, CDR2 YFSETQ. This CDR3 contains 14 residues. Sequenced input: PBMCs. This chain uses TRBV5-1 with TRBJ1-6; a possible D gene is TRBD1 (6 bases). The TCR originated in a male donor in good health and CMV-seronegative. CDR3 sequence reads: CASSPAGQNPPLHF. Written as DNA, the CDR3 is TGCGCCAGCAGCCCCGCCGGACAGAATCCACCCCTCCACTTT. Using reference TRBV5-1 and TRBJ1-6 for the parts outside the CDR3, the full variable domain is KAGVTQTPRYLIKTRGQQVTLSCSPISGHRSVSWYQQTPGQGLQFLFEYFSETQRNKGNFPGRFSGRQFSNSRSEMNVSTLELGDSALYLCASSPAGQNPPLHFGNGTRLTVT.